The 27 T cell receptor beta chains listed next were all sequenced from one sample in a study of blood T cell repertoires in COVID-19. The table came from immunoSEQ multiplex PCR; TCRdb's copy has only in-frame clones and leaves some out. The table has hundreds of thousands of clones, approximately 82% seen once. The sequencing sample was made of peripheral blood. The receptors were gathered from a man at least 80 years old with acute or convalescent COVID-19.

The rearrangement uses TRBV3-1 (or the pseudogene TRBV3-2) and TRBJ1-2; 7 positions match TRBD1. CDR1 and CDR2 from the germline V gene are LGHDT and YNNKEL (reference sequence). The V segment lost 8 bases and the J segment 1 base; nucleotides outside the gene matches: 4. This CDR3 contains 13 residues. In DNA form, the CDR3 reads TGTGCCAGCCAGGGGGTGAATAACTATGGCTACACCTTC. Its translation: CASQGVNNYGYTF.

V gene TRBV19 combines with J gene TRBJ2-1, with TRBD1 identical over 12 bases. V trimming: 1 base; J trimming: 8 bases; junction bases outside the gene matches: 3. The CDR3 is 15 amino acids. The germline V gene encodes CDR1 LNHDA and CDR2 SQIVND (reference sequence). CDR3 protein: CASSIVGQGAYEQFF. The CDR3 coding sequence is TGTGCCAGTAGTATAGTGGGACAGGGGGCCTATGAGCAGTTCTTC.

The chain links TRBV30 to TRBJ1-5; TRBD1 matches at 9 bases. Germline V gene lookup returns CDR1 GTSNPN and CDR2 SVGIG (reference sequence). With 1 base clipped from V and 4 bases from J, the junction kept 5 bases outside the gene matches. The length of the CDR3 is 15 residues. DNA of the CDR3: TGTGCCTGGAGTGCCGACAGGGGGGGAAATCAGCCCCAGCATTTT. Its translation: CAWSADRGGNQPQHF.

The chain is built from TRBV12-3 or TRBV12-4 and TRBJ2-7; D is unclear. V was cut by 3 bases and J by 7 bases, with 7 bases left in between. CDR3 length: 11 residues. The CDR3 nucleotides are TGTGCCAGCAGTTTCGGGTGGGAGCAGTACTTC. Translation: CASSFGWEQYF.

This clone was seen only a few times. V gene TRBV3-1 (or the pseudogene TRBV3-2) combines with J gene TRBJ2-2; 9 bases align to TRBD1. J was trimmed by 8 bases and V by 3 bases; bases with no gene match: 7. The germline V gene encodes CDR1 LGHDT and CDR2 YNNKEL (reference sequence). This CDR3 has 15 amino acids. CDR3 sequence: CASSQNTGGVGELFF. DNA for the CDR3: TGTGCCAGCAGCCAGAACACAGGGGGCGTGGGGGAGCTGTTTTTT.

The gene calls are TRBV27 and TRBJ2-5; no clear D. This CDR3 contains 13 residues. The V and J ends lost 0 bases and 1 base respectively, with 3 bases between them. Germline CDR1 and CDR2: MNHEY and SMNVEV (reference sequence). CDR3 nucleotides: TGTGCCAGCAGTTTATCGGCCCAAGAGACCCAGTACTTC. Translated: CASSLSAQETQYF.

The genes are TRBV5-1 and TRBJ2-3, with D maybe TRBD1 (5 bases). Germline loops: CDR1 SGHRS, CDR2 YFSETQ. This CDR3 is built from 14 residues. V shed 2 bases and J shed 0 bases, with 7 bases lying between them. CDR3 coding DNA: TGCGCCAGCAGCTTACAGGCTAGCACAGATACGCAGTATTTT. Translation: CASSLQASTDTQYF.

In its sample, this clone was seen a few times. The rearrangement uses TRBV5-1 and TRBJ2-3, with 10 bases matching TRBD2. J was trimmed by 4 bases and V by 2 bases; bases with no gene match: 4. The CDR3 length is 15 residues. CDR1 and CDR2 (germline): SGHRS, YFSETQ. CDR3 in DNA: TGCGCCAGCAGCTTTACTAGCGGGGATTCAGATACGCAGTATTTT. Protein sequence: CASSFTSGDSDTQYF.

The rearrangement uses TRBV27 and TRBJ2-3, with D possibly matching TRBD2 (7 bases). Trimming stripped 7 bases from V and 1 base from J, with 15 bases between. The length of the CDR3 is 15 residues. Germline V gene sequence: CDR1 MNHEY, CDR2 SMNVEV (reference sequence). Here the CDR3 DNA reads TGTGCCAGCACAGAGGGGGGGCCGGGCACAGATACGCAGTATTTT. Residues: CASTEGGPGTDTQYF.

The rearrangement joins TRBV18 to TRBJ2-3; TRBD2 is a possible D gene (5 bases). The CDR3 has 16 amino acids. Trimming pared 2 bases from V and 4 bases from J, leaving 16 bases between. Per germline, CDR1 KGHSH and CDR2 LQKENI. This CDR3 reads CASSPMLPSRPDTQYF. The DNA of the CDR3 is TGTGCCAGCTCACCAATGTTACCTAGCCGGCCAGATACGCAGTATTTT. Supplemented by reference TRBV18 and TRBJ2-3, the full variable domain reads NAGVMQNPRHLVRRRGQEARLRCSPMKGHSHVYWYRQLPEEGLKFMVYLQKENIIDESGMPKERFSAEFPKEGPSILRIQQVVRGDSAAYFCASSPMLPSRPDTQYFGPGTRLTVL.

CDR3: CASRVGSGAYNEQFF. The CDR3 nucleotides read TGTGCCAGCAGGGTCGGGAGCGGGGCATACAATGAGCAGTTCTTC. This chain links TRBV6-5 with TRBJ2-1; 7 bases line up with TRBD2. V was pared by 6 bases and J by 4 bases, with 9 bases of the junction left unmatched. Germline V gene data show CDR1 as MNHEY and CDR2 as SVGAGI. This CDR3 is built from 15 residues.

The V gene is TRBV7-2, the J gene TRBJ2-2; the match to TRBD2 covers 12 bases. The CDR3 has 16 amino acids. Germline-derived CDR1 and CDR2 are SGHTA and FQGNSA. J was trimmed by 6 bases and V by 5 bases; bases with no gene match: 7. This chain's CDR3 is CASSATSGGPPGELFF. CDR3 coding DNA: TGTGCCAGCAGCGCCACTAGCGGGGGGCCCCCCGGGGAGCTGTTTTTT.

Only one count was recorded for this clone. DNA for the CDR3: TGTGCCAGCAGTAACCGGGATTTGGGTAATGAAAAACTGTTTTTT. Residues: CASSNRDLGNEKLFF. The chain recombines TRBV6-5 with TRBJ1-4, with unresolved D. Looked up from germline, CDR1 is MNHEY and CDR2 is SVGAGI. This CDR3 spans 15 amino acids. Trimming pared 5 bases from V and 4 bases from J, leaving 14 bases between.

The chain is built from TRBV6-5 and TRBJ2-2, with TRBD2 as a possible D gene (6 bases). Germline CDR1 MNHEY, CDR2 SVGAGI. The CDR3 sequence is 14 residues long. V was pared by 6 bases and J by 4 bases, with 12 bases between. CDR3 coding DNA: TGTGCCAGCAGGGAGGGACTGTCCACCGGGGAGCTGTTTTTT. It codes for CASREGLSTGELFF.

Details on this clone: Distinct nucleotide sequences in the sample also encode this CDR3. This chain connects TRBV5-1 to TRBJ2-1; 7 nucleotides align to TRBD2. Germline CDR1 and CDR2: SGHRS and YFSETQ. This CDR3 region has 15 residues. Trimming took 0 bases from V and 0 from J; bases not matched to a gene: 0. The chain's CDR3 is CASSLGGSSYNEQFF. CDR3 nucleotides: TGCGCCAGCAGCTTGGGCGGGAGCTCCTACAATGAGCAGTTCTTC.

CDR3 DNA sequence: TGTGCCAGCAGCTTACTAAGGGGGAAAACGGCTCCCCTCCACTTT. This encodes CASSLLRGKTAPLHF. This rearrangement joins TRBV11-2 to TRBJ1-6; perhaps TRBD1 as D (6 bases). From germline, CDR1 is SGHAT and CDR2 FQNNGV. The CDR3 runs to 15 residues. V lost 2 bases and J lost 13, with 18 bases in between.

The CDR3 nucleotides read TGTGCCAGCAGTTTTCTCCCCGGACAGGGGGCGGGAGGCTACACCTTC. Amino acid sequence: CASSFLPGQGAGGYTF. The rearrangement uses TRBV27 and TRBJ1-2; TRBD1 matches 11 bases. Germline V gives CDR1 MNHEY, CDR2 SMNVEV (reference sequence). This CDR3 comprises 16 residues. J gave up 8 bases and V 3 bases, and 11 bases lay outside the gene matches.

The chain joins TRBV5-4 to TRBJ1-6; D call uncertain. The CDR3 covers 16 residues. Deletions cut 3 bases from V and 6 bases from J, with 16 bases between. CDR1 and CDR2 from the germline V gene are SGHNT and YYREEE (reference sequence). The CDR3 reads CASSSQPGLGNSPLHF. In nucleotides, the CDR3 is TGTGCCAGCAGCTCGCAACCGGGATTGGGTAATTCACCCCTCCACTTT. Full variable domain (remainder filled in from reference TRBV5-4 and TRBJ1-6): ETGVTQSPTHLIKTRGQQVTLRCSSQSGHNTVSWYQQALGQGPQFIFQYYREEENGRGNFPPRFSGLQFPNYSSELNVNALELDDSALYLCASSSQPGLGNSPLHFGNGTRLTVT.

This clone came up once. The chain joins TRBV6-5 to TRBJ1-2, with 8 bases matching TRBD1. The trim removed 6 bases at V and 4 bases at J, leaving 4 bases unmatched. From germline, CDR1 is MNHEY and CDR2 SVGAGI. The CDR3 has 13 residues. For the CDR3, the DNA is TGTGCCAGCAGGGGCGACAGGGGCTATGGCTACACCTTC. This codes for CASRGDRGYGYTF.

This chain links TRBV24-1 with TRBJ2-7; 8 nucleotides match TRBD2. The germline V gene encodes CDR1 KGHDR and CDR2 SFDVKD. With V trimmed by 3 bases and J by 6 bases, 9 bases remained unmatched. This CDR3 has 15 amino acids. CDR3: CATSDPSGGVGEQYF. CDR3 DNA sequence: TGTGCCACCAGTGATCCCTCGGGGGGGGTAGGCGAGCAGTACTTC.

The chain couples TRBV2 to TRBJ2-5, with D hard to call. Germline CDR1 is SNHLY and CDR2 is FYNNEI. The CDR3 has 15 amino acids. V was pared by 3 bases and J by 3 bases, with 14 bases between. CDR3 in amino acids: CASSELVSYKETQYF. CDR3 coding DNA: TGTGCCAGCAGTGAGTTGGTCAGTTACAAAGAGACCCAGTACTTC.

The chain recombines TRBV9 with TRBJ1-1; D might be TRBD1 (5 bases). Per the germline V gene, CDR1 is SGDLS and CDR2 is YYNGEE. The CDR3 extends over 14 amino acids. V was clipped by 4 bases and J by 1 base, with 11 bases between them. CDR3 coding DNA: TGTGCCAGCAGCCCCCACGGGGGGAACACTGAAGCTTTCTTT. It translates to CASSPHGGNTEAFF.

The V gene is TRBV4-1, the J gene TRBJ1-6; the match to TRBD1 covers 7 bases. The CDR3 contains 15 residues. Trimming at V came to 2 bases and at J to 7 bases, leaving 5 bases not matched to a gene. CDR1 is MGHRA and CDR2 is YSYEKL in the germline V gene. The CDR3: CASSQPTGSNSPLHF. CDR3 DNA sequence: TGCGCCAGCAGCCAACCGACAGGGTCCAATTCACCCCTCCACTTT.

The chain uses TRBV11-2 and TRBJ1-5; 10 nucleotides align to TRBD1. Unmatched junction bases numbered 3, after V lost 4 bases and J lost 0 bases. This CDR3 contains 16 residues. Germline CDR1 SGHAT, CDR2 FQNNGV. CDR3 DNA sequence: TGTGCCAGCAGCTGGGGGACAGGGGCTAGCAATCAGCCCCAGCATTTT. Encoded protein: CASSWGTGASNQPQHF.

The CDR3 spells CASSVLGLAGGTDTQYF. In nucleotides, the CDR3 is TGTGCCAGCAGCGTTCTGGGACTAGCGGGGGGAACAGATACGCAGTATTTT. J is TRBJ2-3 and V is TRBV9; 15 bases are a match to TRBD2. The J segment lost 3 bases and the V segment lost 2 bases, leaving 4 bases of the junction unmatched. CDR3 length equals 17 residues. Germline values: CDR1 SGDLS, CDR2 YYNGEE.

A few counts support this clone. The chain links TRBV7-8 to TRBJ1-2; TRBD1 might be the D (6 bases). V dropped 5 bases and J dropped 4 bases, with 8 bases sitting between them. CDR3 length: 12 residues. CDR1 is SGHVS and CDR2 is FQNEAQ in the germline V gene. Here the CDR3 DNA reads TGTGCCAGCAGCCCGGACAGCTATGGCTACACCTTC. The encoded protein is CASSPDSYGYTF.

On this clone itself: The junction departs from the called germline gene at one end, perhaps through a read error. The rearrangement joins TRBV7-7 to TRBJ2-3; D gene ambiguous. Germline V gene data show CDR1 as SSHAT and CDR2 as FNYEAQ (reference sequence). CDR3 length: 16 amino acids. The CDR3 sequence is CASSPGGLGVTDTQYF. CDR3 nucleotides: TGTGCTAGCAGCCCCGGTGGCTTGGGCGTCACAGATACGCAGTATTTT.